The clone carrying this T cell receptor (beta chain) was seen more than once but under ten times. The germline V and J ends were trimmed by 6 bases and 8 bases, with 16 bases remaining between them. Germline-derived CDR1 and CDR2 are ENHRY and SYGVKD. The CDR3 has 13 residues. Clones were sequenced by immunoSEQ multiplex PCR, and TCRdb holds only the in-frame ones, with some missing. The sample consists of tens of thousands of clones, more than 65% of them appearing once. The data derive from a study of glioma-infiltrating T cells after dendritic cell vaccination. The sequencing here drew on blood, taken before dendritic cell vaccination. The rearrangement links TRBV10-3 to TRBJ1-2; D is possibly TRBD1 (5 bases). This clonotype originated in a human donor with glioblastoma. The CDR3 loop reads CAIRQGTTEGYTF. The CDR3, as DNA: TGTGCCATCAGGCAGGGAACTACGGAGGGCTACACCTTC.